This T cell receptor beta chain was captured in a study of T-cell memory formation after mild COVID-19. The CDR3 is 14 residues long. Trimming left V 2 bases short and J 5 bases short, with 12 bases between. The germline CDR1 and CDR2 sequences are SGHTA and FQGNSA. 5'RACE with constant-segment primers yielded barcoded, UMI-tagged TCR alpha and TCR beta cDNA libraries. Using its own MiXCR run on the 5' RACE reads, TCRdb lists one record per CDR3 protein. The repertoire holds 400,000 to 550,000 distinct CDR3 sequences, with 20% to 30% as singletons. The chain joins TRBV7-2 to TRBJ2-5; the D gene could be TRBD1 or TRBD2 (5 bases each). The sequenced material came from PBMCs or a T cell subset sorted from them (not recorded which). The sequence came from an adult woman who had mild COVID-19 (a few samples of this study predate the infection). Cell type and time point are not known. The CDR3 region has the DNA TGTGCCAGCAGCTTATTCGGGGCCAGGGAGACCCAGTACTTC. This encodes CASSLFGARETQYF.